This TCR beta chain originates from a study of blood T cell repertoires in COVID-19. On the study more broadly: The study drew acute and convalescent COVID-19 samples from the United States, Italy and Spain.

Clones were read by immunoSEQ multiplex PCR, and TCRdb kept only the in-frame ones, dropping some. The repertoire consists of fewer than 400,000 clones, with roughly 85% occurring once and the leading ten covering roughly 3.7%. This clonotype originated in a young woman with acute or convalescent COVID-19. Sequences were obtained from peripheral blood.

The CDR3: CASSYDSTLYGYTF. DNA of the CDR3: TGTGCCAGCAGTTACGACAGCACACTTTATGGCTACACCTTC. This rearrangement joins TRBV6-6 to TRBJ1-2; the D gene is possibly TRBD1 (5 bases). The CDR3 spans 14 residues. With 2 bases removed from V and 5 bases from J, the gap between germline ends came to 12 bases. CDR1 and CDR2 from the germline V gene are MNHNY and SVGAGI (reference sequence).